These 29 T cell receptor beta chains were all obtained from the same sample, sequenced in a study of blood T cell repertoires in COVID-19. TCRdb's copy holds only in-frame clones and misses some; the assay was immunoSEQ multiplex PCR. The sample consists of about 160,000 clones, around 85% of them appearing once. What was sequenced was peripheral blood. All receptors come from a woman between 65 and 79 years old with acute or convalescent COVID-19.

The CDR3 loop reads CASSTRGNEQFF. DNA for the CDR3: TGTGCCAGTAGTACCAGGGGCAATGAGCAGTTCTTC. This chain uses TRBV19 with TRBJ2-1; tentative D call: TRBD1 (6 bases). V dropped 4 bases and J dropped 6 bases, with 7 bases sitting between them. Germline CDR1 reads LNHDA; CDR2 reads SQIVND (reference sequence). CDR3 length equals 12 residues.

The J gene is TRBJ2-1, the V gene TRBV9; D not resolved. The CDR3 length is 13 residues. Per the germline V gene, CDR1 is SGDLS and CDR2 is YYNGEE. V gave up 2 bases and J gave up 5 bases, with 8 bases separating them. The DNA for the CDR3 is TGTGCCAGCAGCGTTCTACAGAACAATGAGCAGTTCTTC. It yields the protein CASSVLQNNEQFF.

The rearrangement uses TRBV19 and TRBJ2-1; TRBD2 agrees at 13 bases. Trimming removed 0 bases from V and 8 bases from J; junction bases left unmatched: 10. The CDR3 loop spans 18 amino acids. Germline V gene lookup returns CDR1 LNHDA and CDR2 SQIVND (reference sequence). Here the CDR3 DNA reads TGTGCCAGTAGTATAGACGGAACCGGGACTAGCGGGAAGTATGAGCAGTTCTTC. It codes for CASSIDGTGTSGKYEQFF. Supplemented by reference TRBV19 and TRBJ2-1, the full variable domain reads DGGITQSPKYLFRKEGQNVTLSCEQNLNHDAMYWYRQDPGQGLRLIYYSQIVNDFQKGDIAEGYSVSREKKESFPLTVTSAQKNPTAFYLCASSIDGTGTSGKYEQFFGPGTRLTVL.

V gene TRBV7-2 combines with J gene TRBJ1-5; TRBD1 aligns across 9 bases. CDR3 length: 16 amino acids. The germline V gene encodes CDR1 SGHTA and CDR2 FQGNSA. With V trimmed by 0 bases and J by 3 bases, 3 bases remained unmatched. CDR3 amino acids: CASSLAGTGNNQPQHF. The CDR3 DNA is TGTGCCAGCAGCTTAGCCGGGACAGGGAACAATCAGCCCCAGCATTTT.

This chain uses TRBV5-1 with TRBJ2-3; 11 bases agree with TRBD2. The V gene's germline CDR1 is SGHRS and CDR2 YFSETQ. V lost 3 bases to trimming and J lost 7 bases; unmatched junction nucleotides: 4. The CDR3 consists of 14 residues. The DNA of the CDR3 is TGCGCCAGCAGCTCCGGGACTAGCGGTTATACGCAGTATTTT. Its protein product is CASSSGTSGYTQYF.

V usage is TRBV5-8 and J usage is TRBJ2-1; TRBD1 matches at 8 bases. Unmatched junction bases numbered 4, after V lost 1 base and J lost 4 bases. From germline, CDR1 is SGHTS and CDR2 YDEGEE. The CDR3 totals 15 residues. DNA for the CDR3: TGTGCCAGCAGCTTGAGGGACAGGAAATACAATGAGCAGTTCTTC. This encodes CASSLRDRKYNEQFF.

This clone was observed once. The rearrangement uses TRBV5-4 and TRBJ1-6, with D perhaps matching TRBD1 (5 bases). Germline V gene data show CDR1 as SGHNT and CDR2 as YYREEE (reference sequence). Trimming left V 2 bases short and J 7 bases short, with 13 bases between. The CDR3 contains 15 residues. The CDR3 reads CASSLGTGLNSPLHF. The CDR3 region has the DNA TGTGCCAGCAGCTTAGGCACAGGACTAAATTCACCCCTCCACTTT. The variable domain in full, with the rest retrieved from reference TRBV5-4 and TRBJ1-6, is ETGVTQSPTHLIKTRGQQVTLRCSSQSGHNTVSWYQQALGQGPQFIFQYYREEENGRGNFPPRFSGLQFPNYSSELNVNALELDDSALYLCASSLGTGLNSPLHFGNGTRLTVT.

The chain is built from TRBV9 and TRBJ2-7; 9 bases line up with TRBD2. Germline-derived CDR1 and CDR2 are SGDLS and YYNGEE. The length of the CDR3 is 16 residues. V was clipped by 0 bases and J by 2 bases; unmatched bases: 6. Written as DNA, the CDR3 is TGTGCCAGCAGCGTAGGGAGCCTAGCGGGAACCTACGAGCAGTACTTC. Protein sequence: CASSVGSLAGTYEQYF.

The CDR3 region has the DNA TGTGCCAGCAGCGTAGGGCAGTCTGGAAACACCATATATTTT. This encodes CASSVGQSGNTIYF. The chain employs TRBV9 and TRBJ1-3; D ambiguous. The ends were cut back, 0 bases at V and 1 base at J, with 5 bases in the middle. Germline CDR1 reads SGDLS; CDR2 reads YYNGEE. The CDR3 consists of 14 residues. The full variable domain, completed using reference TRBV9 and TRBJ1-3, is DSGVTQTPKHLITATGQRVTLRCSPRSGDLSVYWYQQSLDQGLQFLIQYYNGEERAKGNILERFSAQQFPDLHSELNLSSLELGDSALYFCASSVGQSGNTIYFGEGSWLTVV.

This clone was seen just once. V and J are TRBV5-6 and TRBJ1-6, with D hard to call. This CDR3 region has 13 residues. The germline gives CDR1 SGHDT, CDR2 YYEEEE. V lost 0 bases and J lost 8, with 6 bases in between. CDR3 sequence reads: CASSLGRDSPLHF. The CDR3 DNA sequence: TGTGCCAGCAGCTTGGGACGGGATTCACCCCTCCACTTT.

V usage is TRBV30 and J usage is TRBJ1-2; D is perhaps TRBD1 (5 bases). CDR1 GTSNPN and CDR2 SVGIG come from the germline V gene (reference sequence). The CDR3 spans 12 residues. Trimming stripped 4 bases from V and 3 bases from J, with 9 bases between. The CDR3 DNA follows: TGTGCCTGGACCCGGGGGGACTATGGCTACACCTTC. This encodes CAWTRGDYGYTF.

The rearrangement links TRBV30 to TRBJ1-1, with 8 nucleotides matching TRBD1. Trimming took 2 bases from V and 1 from J; bases not matched to a gene: 9. The CDR3 consists of 16 residues. Per germline, CDR1 GTSNPN and CDR2 SVGIG (reference sequence). CDR3 protein: CAWSKRTGTGNTEAFF. The CDR3 nucleotides read TGTGCCTGGAGTAAGCGGACCGGGACAGGGAACACTGAAGCTTTCTTT. Full variable domain (rest looked up from reference TRBV30 and TRBJ1-1): SQTIHQWPATLVQPVGSPLSLECTVEGTSNPNLYWYRQAAGRGLQLLFYSVGIGQISSEVPQNLSASRPQDRQFILSSKKLLLSDSGFYLCAWSKRTGTGNTEAFFGQGTRLTVV.

The V and J genes are TRBV4-2 and TRBJ2-2; weak D call: TRBD1 (5 bases). Germline-derived CDR1 and CDR2 are LGHNA and YNFKEQ. The V end was cut by 4 bases, the J end by 5 bases, with 8 bases between. The CDR3 has 13 amino acids. The CDR3 reads CASSPTVTGELFF. The DNA for the CDR3 is TGTGCCAGCAGCCCGACAGTGACCGGGGAGCTGTTTTTT.

This chain connects TRBV5-6 to TRBJ1-2, with TRBD1 as a possible D gene (5 bases). This CDR3 is 14 amino acids long. V gave up 4 bases and J gave up 4 bases, with 14 bases separating them. Germline assignment: CDR1 SGHDT and CDR2 YYEEEE. CDR3 coding DNA: TGTGCCAGCAGCCCAGGGATTGCTAGCTATGGCTACACCTTC. Its translation: CASSPGIASYGYTF.

J is TRBJ2-7 and V is TRBV20-1, with a possible D match to TRBD1 (5 bases). In germline, CDR1 is DFQATT, CDR2 SNEGSKA (reference sequence). V was trimmed by 3 bases and J by 4 bases, leaving 10 bases between them. CDR3 length: 12 residues. The CDR3 region is CSASIREYEQYF. DNA of the CDR3: TGCAGTGCTAGTATCAGGGAATACGAGCAGTACTTC.

The V and J genes are TRBV18 and TRBJ2-1; weak D call: TRBD1 (6 bases). This CDR3 is built from 15 residues. Per the germline V gene, CDR1 is KGHSH and CDR2 is LQKENI. The V end lost 2 bases, the J end lost 0 bases, and 8 bases lay between the germline ends. The CDR3 coding sequence is TGTGCCAGCTCACCAACAGGGAGCTCCTACAATGAGCAGTTCTTC. Its protein is CASSPTGSSYNEQFF.

J is TRBJ1-4 and V is TRBV19, with D possibly matching TRBD1 (6 bases). The length of the CDR3 is 15 residues. V lost 6 bases to trimming and J lost 8 bases, with 19 bases between them. CDR1 is LNHDA and CDR2 is SQIVND in the germline V gene (reference sequence). CDR3 sequence reads: CASRSATGDWEKLFF. DNA of the CDR3: TGTGCCAGTAGATCGGCGACAGGTGATTGGGAAAAACTGTTTTTT.

The CDR3 DNA follows: TGTGCCATCAGTGAGTCCGAACGGACAGGGGATCGTGAAAAACTGTTTTTT. It translates to CAISESERTGDREKLFF. V usage is TRBV10-3 and J usage is TRBJ1-4, with TRBD1 identical over 9 bases. The CDR3 is 17 amino acids. The V gene end was trimmed by 0 bases and the J gene end by 7 bases; junction bases not matched to a gene: 9. From germline, CDR1 is ENHRY and CDR2 SYGVKD.

The chain links TRBV19 to TRBJ1-1; D is ambiguous. Germline CDR1 and CDR2: LNHDA and SQIVND (reference sequence). The V end lost 4 bases, the J end lost 0 bases, and 6 bases lay between the germline ends. The CDR3 is 13 amino acids. Here the CDR3 reads CASSTIMNTEAFF. The CDR3 DNA reads TGTGCCAGTAGTACCATCATGAACACTGAAGCTTTCTTT.

V usage is TRBV19 and J usage is TRBJ1-2; 8 bases fit TRBD1. The CDR3 covers 15 residues. The germline gives CDR1 LNHDA, CDR2 SQIVND (reference sequence). Unmatched junction bases numbered 9, after V lost 9 bases and J lost 0 bases. The CDR3 loop reads CASRDRRGANYGYTF. The CDR3 bases are TGTGCCAGCCGGGACAGGCGAGGGGCTAACTATGGCTACACCTTC.

There are a few counts of this clone. The chain combines TRBV2 with TRBJ1-5, with D perhaps matching TRBD1 (6 bases). Germline V gene lookup returns CDR1 SNHLY and CDR2 FYNNEI. CDR3 length: 14 amino acids. Trimming removed 7 bases at V and 4 bases at J, with 14 bases between. The CDR3 nucleotides are TGTGCCAGCACCCAAGACAGGAATAATCAGCCCCAGCATTTT. Its translation: CASTQDRNNQPQHF.

This clone was recorded only once. In nucleotides, the CDR3 is TGTGCCAGCACCAATGGGCAGGGGCCCTACGAGCAGTACTTC. Amino acid sequence: CASTNGQGPYEQYF. The genes are TRBV2 and TRBJ2-7, with a tentative D call TRBD1 (6 bases). The germline CDR1 and CDR2 sequences are SNHLY and FYNNEI. The CDR3 contains 14 residues. Trimming took off 7 bases at V and 2 bases at J, with 15 bases between the two ends.

The chain combines TRBV19 with TRBJ1-1; unclear D gene. The CDR3 sequence is 14 residues long. Deletions cut 6 bases from V and 1 base from J, with 12 bases between. CDR1 is LNHDA and CDR2 is SQIVND in the germline V gene (reference sequence). In DNA form, the CDR3 reads TGTGCCAGTAGCGGCGGCCGGAGGAACACTGAAGCTTTCTTT. This sequence encodes CASSGGRRNTEAFF.

The count of this clone is one. The V call is TRBV28, the J call TRBJ2-1; possibly TRBD2 for D (7 bases). V shed 8 bases and J shed 1 base, with 15 bases lying between them. Germline V lookup: CDR1 MDHEN, CDR2 SYDVKM. This CDR3 has 15 amino acids. As DNA, the CDR3 is TGTGCCAGCCAGGGGACTACACCTTCCTACAATGAGCAGTTCTTC. Translating gives CASQGTTPSYNEQFF. The complete variable domain, with remaining parts taken from reference TRBV28 and TRBJ2-1, reads DVKVTQSSRYLVKRTGEKVFLECVQDMDHENMFWYRQDPGLGLRLIYFSYDVKMKEKGDIPEGYSVSREKKERFSLILESASTNQTSMYLCASQGTTPSYNEQFFGPGTRLTVL.

This clone was seen a single time. The rearrangement links TRBV7-2 to TRBJ2-7; D unresolved. V shed 1 base and J shed 3 bases, with 10 bases lying between them. Germline assignment: CDR1 SGHTA and CDR2 FQGNSA. This CDR3 region has 14 residues. In nucleotides, the CDR3 is TGTGCCAGCAGCTTAGATCAGTCGAACTACGAGCAGTACTTC. This sequence encodes CASSLDQSNYEQYF. The full variable domain, with the rest looked up from reference TRBV7-2 and TRBJ2-7, is GAGVSQSPSNKVTEKGKDVELRCDPISGHTALYWYRQSLGQGLEFLIYFQGNSAPDKSGLPSDRFSAERTGGSVSTLTIQRTQQEDSAVYLCASSLDQSNYEQYFGPGTRLTVT.

The chain couples TRBV11-2 to TRBJ2-5, with D possibly TRBD1 on 6 matching bases. Germline CDR1 is SGHAT and CDR2 is FQNNGV. The CDR3 spans 15 residues. V lost 3 bases to trimming and J lost 5 bases, with 16 bases between them. The CDR3, as DNA: TGTGCCAGCAGCTTTCTGGGGGCGCAGGGGGAGACCCAGTACTTC. It yields the protein CASSFLGAQGETQYF. The full variable domain, with the rest looked up from reference TRBV11-2 and TRBJ2-5, is EAGVAQSPRYKIIEKRQSVAFWCNPISGHATLYWYQQILGQGPKLLIQFQNNGVVDDSQLPKDRFSAERLKGVDSTLKIQPAKLEDSAVYLCASSFLGAQGETQYFGPGTRLLVL.

The CDR3: CASGLDRGELFF. The CDR3 DNA reads as TGTGCTAGTGGACTTGACAGGGGGGAGCTGTTTTTT. The chain couples TRBV12-5 to TRBJ2-2, with D possibly TRBD1 on 6 matching bases. V shed 6 bases and J shed 8 bases, with 10 bases lying between them. Germline values: CDR1 LGHNT, CDR2 FRNRAP. The CDR3 loop spans 12 amino acids.

The chain links TRBV18 to TRBJ1-4, with D perhaps TRBD1 (6 bases). This CDR3 spans 16 amino acids. V was shortened by 3 bases and J by 5 bases, with 16 bases between the two germline ends. Germline CDR1 is KGHSH and CDR2 is LQKENI. CDR3: CASSPRGQSQNEKLFF. CDR3 DNA: TGTGCCAGCTCACCGAGAGGACAGTCACAAAATGAAAAACTGTTTTTT.

Comments on this clone: Other DNA variants within this sample encode the same CDR3. The V and J genes are TRBV20-1 and TRBJ1-2; TRBD1 might be the D (5 bases). This CDR3 is 10 amino acids long. Per the germline V gene, CDR1 is DFQATT and CDR2 is SNEGSKA (reference sequence). V was clipped by 6 bases and J by 6 bases, with 8 bases between them. The DNA for the CDR3 is TGCAGTGCGCGGGACGATGGCTACACCTTC. Protein sequence: CSARDDGYTF.